The source of this T cell receptor (beta chain) is a study of blood T cell repertoires in COVID-19 (dated by TCRdb to 2019 to 2021). Study-wide context: Samples covering the acute and convalescent phases of COVID-19 were provided by collaborators in the United States, Italy and Spain. The prospective study material was composed of cDNA or gDNA derived from T cells, B-cell-depleted T cells, or PBMCs. Subjects who had been exposed to COVID-19, were actively infected with it, or had recovered from it provided the deeply sampled blood TCRbeta repertoires that made up the dataset. The repertoires were released in a freely available public database intended as a resource for research on the immune response to SARS-CoV-2. The samples were drawn from the first 160 participants of the ongoing ImmuneRACE study and from over a thousand subjects provided by 6 global collaborators. The sample metadata nearly always contained a de-identified subject ID, COVID-19 status, age in years and sex. Where available, HLA class I and class II types were obtained from metadata supplied by the sample provider rather than from assay-based typing. General conclusions and limits of the study: The amount of clinical and demographic metadata varied by source and participant and was provided uncurated.

The cysteine opens and the phenylalanine closes a CDR3 of 17 amino acids. Only the CDR3 portion is preserved as DNA: 51 bases, with reading frame beginning at the first base. The junction shows trimming of 0 bases on V and 1 base on J, and the gene matches do not reach 3 bases of it. CDR1 and CDR2 are drawn from the germline V gene: SGHTA, FQGNSA. A word on this clone: Its cognate antigen has yet to be identified. Per-base quality was not reported, and no clone a single base away is much larger than it.

TCRbeta CDR3 regions were amplified from genomic DNA using the immunoSEQ Assay, a bias-controlled multiplex PCR. In the paper's pipeline: Nucleated cell counts per sample were estimated from amplification of reference gene primers within the assay. To quantify the absolute abundance of each unique TCRbeta CDR3 rearrangement, sequence reads were collapsed and filtered. For each sample, productive Simpson clonality was calculated as the square root of Simpson's diversity index over productive rearrangements. TCRdb holds this immuneACCESS table with in-frame rearrangements only. Some clones are missing; in checked studies, unresolved V genes explain under half, and the rest has no known cause. V, J and clone size are those of that table, while D and trimming were read from the DNA. The sample profile shows around 160,000 clones; 75% to 90% of them were found once. About 3.4% of the sample belongs to the ten largest clones.

Participants in the prospective study were enrolled through a virtual design, were aged roughly 18 to 100 years, and lived in 24 United States geographic areas. In the prospective study, participants were assigned to cohorts based on the clinical history participants reported in a screening survey and a study questionnaire. For ImmuneRACE Cohort 3, a participant was defined as recovered based on two consecutive negative NP/OP PCR tests, clearance by a healthcare professional, or resolution of symptoms. Mobile phlebotomists in the prospective study collected whole blood, serum and a nasopharyngeal or oropharyngeal swab from every participant. Over an approximately 2-month period, participants in the prospective study had the option of providing additional blood draws and questionnaires. Blood samples from the prospective study were shipped frozen or at room temperature prior to DNA extraction.

The sequenced material came from PBMCs or T cells enriched from blood (not recorded which). The sequence joins TRBV7-2 to TRBJ2-2; TRBD2 matches 9 bases in the middle. The TCR originated in a woman in her sixties or seventies who had recovered from COVID-19. The CDR3 protein: CASSLAGLAVNTGELFF. In nucleotides, the sequence is TGTGCCAGCAGCTTAGCGGGACTAGCCGTGAACACCGGGGAGCTGTTTTTT.